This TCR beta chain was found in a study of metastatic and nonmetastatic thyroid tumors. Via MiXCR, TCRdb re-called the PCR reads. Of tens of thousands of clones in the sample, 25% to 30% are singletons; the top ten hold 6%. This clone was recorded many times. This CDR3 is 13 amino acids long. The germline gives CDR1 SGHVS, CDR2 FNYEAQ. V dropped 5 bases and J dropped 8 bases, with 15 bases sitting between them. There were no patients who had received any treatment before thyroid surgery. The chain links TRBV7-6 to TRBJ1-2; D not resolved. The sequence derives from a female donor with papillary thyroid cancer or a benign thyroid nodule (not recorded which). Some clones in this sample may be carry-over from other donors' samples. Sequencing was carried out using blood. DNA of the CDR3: TGTGCCAGCAGCCCCGGCGGGTTCCGAGGCTACACCTTC. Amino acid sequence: CASSPGGFRGYTF.